The rows below give T cell receptor beta chains drawn from one sample of a study of Ad26.COV2.S vaccination and SARS-CoV-2 variants. Assay: immunoSEQ multiplex PCR; the TCRdb copy retains only in-frame clones and omits some. The data show about 410,000 clones, 88% seen once. The source was peripheral blood, collected in a trial of Ad26.COV2.S vaccine versus placebo. These receptor sequences come from a person between 18 and 59 years old who received the Ad26.COV2.S COVID-19 vaccine or a placebo. Both conserved end residues are part of each CDR3. D genes are given only for firm matches. Clone size is stated in some rows and not others, as once, few, many or a class when expanded.

clone_size | d_call | j_call | v_call | cdr3_nt | cdr3_aa
. | . | TRBJ1-1 | TRBV4-2 | TGTGCCAGCAGCCAAGATTATGCACTTGGCACTGAAGCTTTCTTT | CASSQDYALGTEAFF
few | . | TRBJ1-1 | TRBV6-5 | TGTGCCATAAACCCGTGGAACACTGAAGCTTTCTTT | CAINPWNTEAFF
. | TRBD2 | TRBJ2-1 | TRBV12-3/TRBV12-4 | TGTGCCAGCAGTCAAGCGGGGCGGCAGTACGTCTTC | CASSQAGRQYVF
. | . | TRBJ1-5 | TRBV5-5 | TGTGCCAGCAGCTTGGTTGGGGCTAGCAATCAGCCCCAGCATTTT | CASSLVGASNQPQHF
. | . | TRBJ1-5 | TRBV21-1 | TGTGCCAGCAGCCCAAGGCACAGTAGCAATCAGCCCCAGCATTTT | CASSPRHSSNQPQHF
. | . | TRBJ1-6 | TRBV27 | TGTGCCAGCAGTTTGGGTTTGGGGAATTCACCCCTCCACTTT | CASSLGLGNSPLHF
once | . | TRBJ2-7 | TRBV5-6 | TGTGCCAGCAGGGTAGGGACCCTCCCATCCTACGAGCAGTACTTC | CASRVGTLPSYEQYF
. | . | TRBJ1-2 | TRBV5-1 | TGCGCCAGCAGCGCACGGGACAAGGATAACTATGGCTACACCTTC | CASSARDKDNYGYTF
. | . | TRBJ2-5 | TRBV18 | TGTGCCAGCTCACCATCGGCGTACCAAGAGACCCAGTACTTC | CASSPSAYQETQYF
. | . | TRBJ2-3 | TRBV13 | TGTGCCAGCAGCTTTAGTATGGACAGCACAGATACGCAGTATTTT | CASSFSMDSTDTQYF
few | . | TRBJ1-1 | TRBV29-1 | TGCAGCGTTGAAAACGGTAAGAACACTGAAGCTTTCTTT | CSVENGKNTEAFF
. | TRBD1 | TRBJ2-3 | TRBV19 | TGTGCCAGTAGGGGACAGAGGACTAGCACAGATACGCAGTATTTT | CASRGQRTSTDTQYF
. | TRBD2 | TRBJ2-2 | TRBV7-9 | TGTGCCAGCAGCTTAACTAGCGGGGCGAACACCGGGGAGCTGTTTTTT | CASSLTSGANTGELFF
. | . | TRBJ1-1 | TRBV2 | TGTGCCAGCAGTCCGTACGCCCCTAACACTGAAGCTTTCTTT | CASSPYAPNTEAFF
. | TRBD2 | TRBJ2-5 | TRBV29-1 | TGCAGCGTTGGCGACACGGGGGGGACCCAGTACTTC | CSVGDTGGTQYF
. | . | TRBJ1-6 | TRBV5-1 | TGCGCCAGCAGCTTGGGCGCATCCTATAATTCACCCCTCCACTTT | CASSLGASYNSPLHF
once | . | TRBJ2-1 | TRBV5-6 | TGTGCCAGCAGCTTGGGGACTCTGGGTGAGCAGTTCTTC | CASSLGTLGEQFF
. | TRBD1 | TRBJ1-5 | TRBV2 | TGTGCCAGCAGGATCGACAGGGGTCGCAATCAGCCCCAGCATTTT | CASRIDRGRNQPQHF
. | . | TRBJ1-1 | TRBV12-5 | TGTGCTAGTGGTTTGCGGGGGCATACTGAAGCTTTCTTT | CASGLRGHTEAFF
. | TRBD1 | TRBJ2-5 | TRBV5-4 | TGTGCCAGCCGGCCAGGGGGCGTAGAGACCCAGTACTTC | CASRPGGVETQYF
. | . | TRBJ1-4 | TRBV3-1/TRBV3-2 | TGTGCCAGCAGCCACACACGCGAAAAACTGTTTTTT | CASSHTREKLFF
once | . | TRBJ2-1 | TRBV7-9 | TGTGCCAGCAGCTTAGGGGTCTCCTACAATGAGCAGTTCTTC | CASSLGVSYNEQFF
. | . | TRBJ2-5 | TRBV29-1 | TGCAGCGTTGGGCAGGGATTGACCCAGTACTTC | CSVGQGLTQYF
. | TRBD1 | TRBJ1-5 | TRBV11-2 | TGTGCCAGCAGCAGGGGGTTGGGACAGCGTAGCAATCAGCCCCAGCATTTT | CASSRGLGQRSNQPQHF
. | . | TRBJ1-4 | TRBV4-3 | TGCGCCAGCAGCCAGGGGGGGGGACCGCGAAATGAAAAACTGTTTTTT | CASSQGGGPRNEKLFF
. | TRBD1 | TRBJ1-1 | TRBV5-1 | TGCGCCACCACAGGAGGGACAGCGAACACTGAAGCTTTCTTT | CATTGGTANTEAFF
. | TRBD1 | TRBJ2-5 | TRBV19 | TGTGCCAGTAGGGTACCTGGGACAGAAGAGACCCAGTACTTC | CASRVPGTEETQYF
few | . | TRBJ1-5 | TRBV7-9 | TGTGCCAGCAGCCTCGAGGAGATCAGCCCCCAGCATTTT | CASSLEEISPQHF
. | . | TRBJ2-1 | TRBV7-8 | TGTGCCAGCAGCCCAGGGGCTGAGCAGTTCTTC | CASSPGAEQFF
. | . | TRBJ1-5 | TRBV6-5 | TGTGCCGCCCACGGGGAGGCCTACAATCAGCCCCAGCATTTT | CAAHGEAYNQPQHF
. | . | TRBJ1-3 | TRBV7-7 | TGTGCTAGCAGCTTAGAGGCCGACTCTGGAAACACCATATATTTT | CASSLEADSGNTIYF
. | . | TRBJ1-4 | TRBV27 | TGTGCCAGCAGCCTGACATCCCGAGAGGAAAAACTGTTTTTT | CASSLTSREEKLFF
. | . | TRBJ1-1 | TRBV5-1 | TGCGCCAGCAGCTTGAGCGGGACACCGAACACTGAAGCTTTCTTT | CASSLSGTPNTEAFF
. | . | TRBJ2-1 | TRBV2 | TGTGCCAGCAGTGGCCCCACCGAAGGAGGTTCCTACAATGAGCAGTTCTTC | CASSGPTEGGSYNEQFF
. | . | TRBJ2-1 | TRBV7-8 | TGTGCCAGCAGCTTAGCTGACACTGGCAATGAGCAGTTCTTC | CASSLADTGNEQFF
. | . | TRBJ2-7 | TRBV7-9 | TGTGCCAGCAGCCCCTCTTCGGACGAGCAGTACTTC | CASSPSSDEQYF
. | . | TRBJ2-1 | TRBV29-1 | TGCAGCGTTGAAGATGGGAGCAGGGAGCAGTTCTTC | CSVEDGSREQFF
once | . | TRBJ2-7 | TRBV5-1 | TGCGCCAGCAGCTTGATAGGGAACTACGAGCAGTACTTC | CASSLIGNYEQYF
once | . | TRBJ2-2 | TRBV6-6 | TGTGCCAGCAGTCCAGGGCTACTCCGGGTAGGCGGGGAGCTGTTTTTT | CASSPGLLRVGGELFF
once | . | TRBJ1-1 | TRBV5-1 | TGCGCCAGCAGCTTGGCAGGGCCGAACACTGAAGCTTTCTTT | CASSLAGPNTEAFF
. | . | TRBJ2-7 | TRBV4-3 | TGCGCCAGCAGCCAAGTGCGGGCGGGGTACGAGCAGTACTTC | CASSQVRAGYEQYF
once | . | TRBJ2-2 | TRBV30 | TGTGCCTGGAGCGTTAAGGGGGCGGGATATACCGGGGAGCTGTTTTTT | CAWSVKGAGYTGELFF
. | . | TRBJ1-1 | TRBV5-4 | TGTGCCAGCAGCCAGGGAGAGAACACTGAAGCTTTCTTT | CASSQGENTEAFF
. | TRBD2 | TRBJ2-1 | TRBV19 | TGTGCCAGTAGTCCAATAGCGGGGGGCCTCTACAATGAGCAGTTCTTC | CASSPIAGGLYNEQFF
. | TRBD1 | TRBJ1-1 | TRBV6-5 | TGTGCCAGCAGTTACTTTGGGACAGGGGGCAACACTGAAGCTTTCTTT | CASSYFGTGGNTEAFF
. | TRBD1 | TRBJ2-6 | TRBV19 | TGTGCCAGTAGTACCAAACTTCAAGGACAGGGGAAACCTGGGGCCAACGTCCTGACTTTC | CASSTKLQGQGKPGANVLTF
. | . | TRBJ1-2 | TRBV19 | TGTGCCAGTACCTCCGGAAGTAACTATGGCTACACCTTC | CASTSGSNYGYTF
. | . | TRBJ1-4 | TRBV2 | TGTGCCAGCAGTCTTACCTCAGGGCTAAAACTGTTTTTT | CASSLTSGLKLFF
. | TRBD2 | TRBJ2-5 | TRBV7-2 | TGTGCCAGCAGCTCCCAACTTAGCGGGAAAGAGACCCAGTACTTC | CASSSQLSGKETQYF
. | . | TRBJ1-2 | TRBV5-3 | TGTGCCAGAAGTTTAGTTTGGGGGCCAGACCGATGTGGCTACACCTTC | CARSLVWGPDRCGYTF
. | TRBD2 | TRBJ2-5 | TRBV18 | TGTGCCAGCTCACGATATGGGATAGCGGGGGACCAAGAGACCCAGTACTTC | CASSRYGIAGDQETQYF
. | . | TRBJ2-7 | TRBV6-1 | TGTGCCAGCAGTGACAGGGCGGATTTGTACGAGCAGTACTTC | CASSDRADLYEQYF
. | . | TRBJ2-1 | TRBV14 | TGTGCCAGCAGCCAAGATCTGTGGGACTCGGATTTCAATGAGCAGTTCTTC | CASSQDLWDSDFNEQFF
. | TRBD1 | TRBJ2-7 | TRBV5-1 | TGCGCCAGCAGCGTGGGACAGCACTCCTACGAGCAGTACTTC | CASSVGQHSYEQYF
. | . | TRBJ1-2 | TRBV5-6 | TGTGCCAGCAGCTCTGGCGGCTTAGTCTATGGCTACACCTTC | CASSSGGLVYGYTF
. | TRBD2 | TRBJ2-7 | TRBV4-1 | TGCGCCAGCAGCCATGACACTAGCGGGGGGACCCTGGGGCGGTACTTC | CASSHDTSGGTLGRYF
few | . | TRBJ1-4 | TRBV9 | TGTGCCAGCAGCGTAGGGGGCACAGGGCGGGAAAAACTGTTTTTT | CASSVGGTGREKLFF
. | TRBD2 | TRBJ2-3 | TRBV27 | TGTGCCAGCAGTTTTGGACTAGCGGGGAGGGATACGCAGTATTTT | CASSFGLAGRDTQYF
once | . | TRBJ1-1 | TRBV10-3 | TGTGCCATCAGGGAAGGGGGGGGCACTGAAGCTTTCTTT | CAIREGGGTEAFF